A single T cell receptor beta chain is shown here with its context. This sample stems from a study of T cell responses to AZD1222 COVID-19 vaccine. Repertoires were generated with immunoSEQ multiplex PCR, while TCRdb's copy carries only in-frame clones and drops some. The sample shows 200,000 or so clones, about nine tenths of them seen only once. The CDR3 sequence is 15 residues long. Trimming took 3 bases from V and 2 from J; bases not matched to a gene: 3. Germline CDR1 reads SGHVS; CDR2 reads FQNEAQ. The TCR was taken from an adult in good health. Here the sequenced sample was peripheral blood, taken on day 0 of MenACWY control vaccination. The genes are TRBV7-8 and TRBJ2-3, with 9 bases aligning to TRBD1. CDR3 loop: CASSLGTGHTDTQYF. CDR3 nucleotides: TGTGCCAGCAGCTTGGGGACAGGGCACACAGATACGCAGTATTTT.